This T cell receptor beta chain was documented in a study of tumor-infiltrating lymphocytes in primary liver carcinoma. The study's findings and limits: The study found tumor-adjacent and tumor-blood pairs overlapped less than tumor region pairs.

Making TCR beta cDNA involved around 500 ng total RNA and a constant-region primer. Generation of the TCR beta libraries relied on three nested multiplex PCR rounds using slightly modified ARM-PCR. TRBV1-TRBV30 forward primers paired with a C-beta reverse primer were used in the first two PCR rounds, which ran roughly 10 cycles each. MiXCR, applied by TCRdb to the multiplex PCR reads, yields one record per CDR3 protein. Of about 78,000 distinct CDR3 sequences in the sample, nearly 70% were seen once. Of note for this clonotype: Its antigen is currently unknown. Likely a read error: the CDR3 ends without its conserved phenylalanine or tryptophan.

Co-extraction yielded RNA and DNA from about 20-30 mg of unsorted bulk tissue. Infection with HBV was chronic in patients; they were treatment-naive. The study found over 90% viable tumor cells in every tumor sample. Germline values: CDR1 MNHEY, CDR2 SVGEGT. The germline V and J ends were trimmed by 2 bases and 7 bases, with 12 bases remaining between them. The CDR3 extends over 14 amino acids. Sequencing used liver tumor tissue from sampling region 4. The subset denotes: tumor region T4, right-lateral pole. The sequence was collected from a man in his forties or fifties with primary liver carcinoma and hepatitis B virus infection. The V and J genes are TRBV6-2 or TRBV6-3 and TRBJ2-1; TRBD2 might be the D (5 bases). The CDR3 region has the DNA TGTGCCAGCAGTTACGACCCGGAGGCGAATGAGCAGTTCCTC. This encodes CASSYDPEANEQFL.